The 13 T cell receptor beta chains in this list originate from one sample, sequenced in a study of CD8 T cells in Susac syndrome. An amount of RNA that ranged from roughly 0.45 to 1 ug was reverse transcribed with random hexamers. TCRdb passed the immunoSEQ multiplex PCR reads through MiXCR, listing each CDR3 protein once. The data hold 100,000 to 150,000 distinct CDR3 sequences, with 85% to 95% observed a single time. Material for sequencing was CD8+ T cells from PBMCs. Receptors originate from a human donor with multiple sclerosis.

This chain uses TRBV29-1 with TRBJ1-2, with 8 bases that match TRBD1. The CDR3 is 13 residues long. Germline V gives CDR1 SQVTM, CDR2 ANQGSEA. Unmatched junction bases numbered 6, after V lost 7 bases and J lost 2 bases. CDR3 amino acids: CSADRVENYGYTF. The CDR3, as DNA: TGCAGCGCGGACAGGGTCGAGAACTATGGCTACACCTTC.

This clonotype was observed a single time. This sequence joins TRBV6-2 or TRBV6-3 and TRBJ2-2; 9 bases align to TRBD2. CDR3 length equals 16 residues. J gave up 6 bases and V 0 bases, and 5 bases lay outside the gene matches. Germline V CDR1 and CDR2: MNHEY, SVGEGT. In DNA, the CDR3 is TGTGCCAGCAGTTACTCGGATAGCGGGAGCCCCGGGGAGCTGTTTTTT. Translation: CASSYSDSGSPGELFF.

The chain uses TRBV27 and TRBJ1-1, with 7 bases that match TRBD1. CDR1 MNHEY and CDR2 SMNVEV come from the germline V gene (reference sequence). CDR3 size: 15 residues. V was clipped by 5 bases and J by 4 bases; unmatched bases: 10. In nucleotides, the CDR3 is TGTGCCAGCAGTCCTAGACAGGGAAGGATCACTGAAGCTTTCTTT. It specifies CASSPRQGRITEAFF.

CDR3 loop: CASKLAREQFF. The CDR3, as DNA: TGTGCCAGCAAACTAGCTAGGGAGCAGTTCTTC. The chain employs TRBV27 and TRBJ2-1; D is possibly TRBD2 (6 bases). Germline CDR1 reads MNHEY; CDR2 reads SMNVEV (reference sequence). The V end lost 7 bases, the J end lost 10 bases, and 11 bases lay between the germline ends. The CDR3 is 11 residues long.

This chain connects TRBV7-8 to TRBJ2-3; 7 nucleotides line up with TRBD1. V trimming: 7 bases; J trimming: 0 bases; junction bases outside the gene matches: 4. The germline CDR1 and CDR2 sequences are SGHVS and FQNEAQ. This CDR3 contains 14 residues. CDR3 DNA: TGTGCCAGCATCGGGACAGCTAGCACAGATACGCAGTATTTT. It yields the protein CASIGTASTDTQYF.

This chain uses TRBV12-5 with TRBJ2-7; D might be TRBD2 (5 bases). CDR3 length: 14 residues. CDR1 is LGHNT, CDR2 FRNRAP, per germline. The CDR3 bases are TGTGCTAGTGGGTTGGGTCGGGGAGCCTACGAGCAGTACGTC. Protein product: CASGLGRGAYEQYV.

This chain links TRBV3-1 with TRBJ2-1; perhaps TRBD2 as D (5 bases). Germline V gives CDR1 LGHDT, CDR2 YNNKEL (reference sequence). Trimming stripped 3 bases from V and 4 bases from J, with 19 bases between. The CDR3 has 17 amino acids. In DNA, the CDR3 is TGTGCCAGCAGCCAGCGATTAGCGTCCCCCCTGTACAATGAGCAGTTCTTC. Translation gives CASSQRLASPLYNEQFF.

The chain links TRBV27 to TRBJ2-1; D is unresolved. CDR3 length: 14 amino acids. Per the germline V gene, CDR1 is MNHEY and CDR2 is SMNVEV (reference sequence). V was cut by 2 bases and J by 6 bases, with 11 bases left in between. CDR3 residues: CASSLGLPPNEQFF. CDR3 in DNA: TGTGCCAGCAGTTTAGGGCTACCCCCCAATGAGCAGTTCTTC.

The chain combines TRBV11-2 with TRBJ2-7; D not certain. Deletions cut 4 bases from V and 3 bases from J, with 10 bases between. The CDR3 has 13 residues. Germline V gene sequence: CDR1 SGHAT, CDR2 FQNNGV. The CDR3 region has the DNA TGTGCCAGCAGCTCCTCCCCAGGCTACGAGCAGTACTTC. Its protein product is CASSSSPGYEQYF.

The chain employs TRBV27 and TRBJ2-2; 8 bases line up with TRBD1. The V and J ends lost 4 bases and 5 bases, in that order; junction bases with no gene match: 6. Germline lookup yields CDR1 MNHEY and CDR2 SMNVEV (reference sequence). This CDR3 has 15 residues. For the CDR3, the DNA is TGTGCCAGCAGTTCTCTGGGACAGGTTACCGGGGAGCTGTTTTTT. This sequence encodes CASSSLGQVTGELFF.

This chain links TRBV5-1 with TRBJ2-2; D tentatively reads TRBD1 or TRBD2 (5 bases each). Germline V gives CDR1 SGHRS, CDR2 YFSETQ. This CDR3 is 16 amino acids long. Trimming took 5 bases from V and 0 from J, leaving 14 bases between them. CDR3 in amino acids: CASRRRQGANTGELFF. The CDR3 bases are TGCGCCAGCAGGAGGCGGCAGGGAGCGAACACCGGGGAGCTGTTTTTT.

CDR3 sequence reads: CASSHSGTIHRDIQYF. The CDR3 DNA reads TGTGCCAGCAGCCATTCCGGGACCATCCACCGAGACATTCAGTACTTC. The chain has TRBV3-1 and TRBJ2-4; D is possibly TRBD1 or TRBD2 (5 bases each). The CDR3 sequence is 16 residues long. The germline V and J ends were trimmed by 3 bases and 8 bases, with 20 bases remaining between them. The germline gives CDR1 LGHDT, CDR2 YNNKEL (reference sequence).

The chain carries TRBV5-1 and TRBJ2-7, with D hard to call. Germline V CDR1 and CDR2: SGHRS, YFSETQ. Trimming stripped 2 bases from V and 1 base from J, with 7 bases between. This CDR3 has 13 amino acids. Here the CDR3 reads CASSLTESYEQYV. The CDR3 DNA reads as TGCGCCAGCAGCTTAACAGAGTCCTACGAGCAGTACGTC.